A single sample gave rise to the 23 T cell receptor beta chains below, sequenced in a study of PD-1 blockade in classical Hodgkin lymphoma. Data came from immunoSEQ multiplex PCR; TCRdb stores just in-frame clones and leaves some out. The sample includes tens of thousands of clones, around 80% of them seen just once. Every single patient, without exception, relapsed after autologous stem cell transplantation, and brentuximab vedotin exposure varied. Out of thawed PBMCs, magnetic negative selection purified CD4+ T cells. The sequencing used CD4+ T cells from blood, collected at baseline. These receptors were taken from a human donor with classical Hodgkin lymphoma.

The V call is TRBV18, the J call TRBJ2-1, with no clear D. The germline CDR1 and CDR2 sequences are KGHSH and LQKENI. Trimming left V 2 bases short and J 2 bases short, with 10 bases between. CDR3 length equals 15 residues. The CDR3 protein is CASSPGTNAYNEQFF. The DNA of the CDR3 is TGTGCCAGCTCACCAGGTACTAATGCCTACAATGAGCAGTTCTTC.

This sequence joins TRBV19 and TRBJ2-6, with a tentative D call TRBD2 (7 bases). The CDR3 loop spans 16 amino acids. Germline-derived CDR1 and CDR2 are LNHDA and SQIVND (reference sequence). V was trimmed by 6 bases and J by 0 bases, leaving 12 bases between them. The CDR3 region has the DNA TGTGCCAGTAGAGAGGGGGGGAACTCTGGGGCCAACGTCCTGACTTTC. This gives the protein CASREGGNSGANVLTF.

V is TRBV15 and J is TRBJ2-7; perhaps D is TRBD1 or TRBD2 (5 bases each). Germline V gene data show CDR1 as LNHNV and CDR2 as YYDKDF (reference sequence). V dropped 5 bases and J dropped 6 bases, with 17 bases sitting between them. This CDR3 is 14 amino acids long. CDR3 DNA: TGTGCCACCAGCGGGGAGAGGGCAGGGCGCGAGCAGTACTTC. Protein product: CATSGERAGREQYF.

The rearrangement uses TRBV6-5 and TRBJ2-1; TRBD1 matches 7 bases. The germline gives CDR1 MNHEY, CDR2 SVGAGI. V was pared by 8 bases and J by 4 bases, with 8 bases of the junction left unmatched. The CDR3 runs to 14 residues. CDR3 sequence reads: CASSRDRRYNEQFF. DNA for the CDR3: TGTGCCAGCTCCCGGGACAGAAGATACAATGAGCAGTTCTTC.

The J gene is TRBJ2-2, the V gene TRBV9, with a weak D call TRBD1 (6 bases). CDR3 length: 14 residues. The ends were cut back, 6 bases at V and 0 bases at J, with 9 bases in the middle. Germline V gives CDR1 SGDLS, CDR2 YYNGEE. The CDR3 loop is CASKHRANTGELFF. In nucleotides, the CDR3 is TGTGCCAGCAAACACAGGGCGAACACCGGGGAGCTGTTTTTT.

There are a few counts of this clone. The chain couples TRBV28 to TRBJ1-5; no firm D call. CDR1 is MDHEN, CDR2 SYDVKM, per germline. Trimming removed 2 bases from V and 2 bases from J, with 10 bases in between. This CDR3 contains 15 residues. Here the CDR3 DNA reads TGTGCCAGCAGTTTACTGGGCTTGGGCAATCAGCCCCAGCATTTT. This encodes CASSLLGLGNQPQHF.

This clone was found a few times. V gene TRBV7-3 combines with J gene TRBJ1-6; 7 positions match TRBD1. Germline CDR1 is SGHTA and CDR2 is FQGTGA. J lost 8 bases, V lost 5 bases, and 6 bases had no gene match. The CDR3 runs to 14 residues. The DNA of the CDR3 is TGTGCCAGCAGCGTCCGGGACAGAGATTCACCCCTCCACTTT. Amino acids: CASSVRDRDSPLHF.

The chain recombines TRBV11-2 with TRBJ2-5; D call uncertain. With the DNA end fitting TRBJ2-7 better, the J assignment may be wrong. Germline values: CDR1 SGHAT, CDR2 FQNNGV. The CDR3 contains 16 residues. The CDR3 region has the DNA TGTGCCAGCAGCCCCCTTAAGAACCAACTACACTACGAGCAGTACTTC. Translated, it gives CASSPLKNQLHYEQYF.

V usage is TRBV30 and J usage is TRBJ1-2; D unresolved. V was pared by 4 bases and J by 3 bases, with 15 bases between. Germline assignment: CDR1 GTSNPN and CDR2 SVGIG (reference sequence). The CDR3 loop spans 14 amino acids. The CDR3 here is CAWKWGVVDYGYTF. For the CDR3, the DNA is TGTGCCTGGAAATGGGGTGTAGTCGACTATGGCTACACCTTC.

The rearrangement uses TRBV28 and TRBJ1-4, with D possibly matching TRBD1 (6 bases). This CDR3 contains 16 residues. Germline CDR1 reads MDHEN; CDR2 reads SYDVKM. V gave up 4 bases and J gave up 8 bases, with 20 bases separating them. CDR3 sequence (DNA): TGTGCCAGCAGTTCGGGGGTCCGGGGGCGAGAAGAAAAACTGTTTTTT. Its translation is CASSSGVRGREEKLFF.

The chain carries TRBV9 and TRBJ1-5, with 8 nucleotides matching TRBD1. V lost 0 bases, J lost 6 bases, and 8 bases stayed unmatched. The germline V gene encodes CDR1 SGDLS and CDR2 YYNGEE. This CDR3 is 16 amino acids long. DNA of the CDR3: TGTGCCAGCAGCGTAGAGAAGGGGACAGGTGGTCAGCCCCAGCATTTT. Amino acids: CASSVEKGTGGQPQHF.

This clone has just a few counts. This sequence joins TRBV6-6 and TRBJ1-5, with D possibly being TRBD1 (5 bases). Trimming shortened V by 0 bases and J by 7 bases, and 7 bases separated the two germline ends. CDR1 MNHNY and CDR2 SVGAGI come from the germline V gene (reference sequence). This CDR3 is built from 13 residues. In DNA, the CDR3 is TGTGCCAGCAGTTACTCACAGGACCAGCCCCAGCATTTT. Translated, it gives CASSYSQDQPQHF.

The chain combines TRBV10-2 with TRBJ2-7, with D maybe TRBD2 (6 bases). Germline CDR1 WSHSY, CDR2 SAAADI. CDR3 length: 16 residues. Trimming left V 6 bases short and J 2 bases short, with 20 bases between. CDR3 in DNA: TGCGCCAGCAGCGAGCGAGTGGAGGGGAGAGCCTACGAGCAGTACTTC. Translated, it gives CASSERVEGRAYEQYF.

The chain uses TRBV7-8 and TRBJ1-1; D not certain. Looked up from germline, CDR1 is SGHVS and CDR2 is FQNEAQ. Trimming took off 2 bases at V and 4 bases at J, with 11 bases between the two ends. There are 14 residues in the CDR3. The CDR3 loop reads CASSLSRVITEAFF. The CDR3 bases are TGTGCCAGCAGCTTAAGTAGGGTGATCACTGAAGCTTTCTTT.

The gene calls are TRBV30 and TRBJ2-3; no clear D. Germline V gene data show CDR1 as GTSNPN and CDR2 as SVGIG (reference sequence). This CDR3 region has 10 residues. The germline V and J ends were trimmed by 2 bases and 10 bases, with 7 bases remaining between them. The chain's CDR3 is CAWSSPAQYF. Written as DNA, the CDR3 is TGTGCCTGGAGTTCTCCGGCGCAGTATTTT.

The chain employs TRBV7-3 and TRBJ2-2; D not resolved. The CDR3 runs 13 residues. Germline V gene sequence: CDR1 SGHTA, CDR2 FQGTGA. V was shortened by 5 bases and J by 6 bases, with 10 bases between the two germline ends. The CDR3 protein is CASSTPGAGELFF. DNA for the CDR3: TGTGCCAGCAGCACCCCTGGGGCCGGGGAGCTGTTTTTT.

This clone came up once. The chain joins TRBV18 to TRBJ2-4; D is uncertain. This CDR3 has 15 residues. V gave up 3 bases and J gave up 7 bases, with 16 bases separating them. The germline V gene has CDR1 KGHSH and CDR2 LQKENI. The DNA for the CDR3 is TGTGCCAGCTCACCGTCGACCGACTCCCGGAACATTCAGTACTTC. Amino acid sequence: CASSPSTDSRNIQYF.

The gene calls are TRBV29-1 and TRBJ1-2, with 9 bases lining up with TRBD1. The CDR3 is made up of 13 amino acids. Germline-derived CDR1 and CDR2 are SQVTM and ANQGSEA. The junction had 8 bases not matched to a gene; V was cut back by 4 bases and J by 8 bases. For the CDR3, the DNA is TGCAGCGTTGTATTGGGACAGGGAGGGGGCTACACCTTC. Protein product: CSVVLGQGGGYTF.

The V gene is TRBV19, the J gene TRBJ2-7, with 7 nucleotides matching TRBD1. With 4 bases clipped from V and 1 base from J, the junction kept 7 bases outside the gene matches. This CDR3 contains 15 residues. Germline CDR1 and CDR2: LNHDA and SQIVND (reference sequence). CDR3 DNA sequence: TGTGCCAGTAGTAACAGGGGACAGATTTCCTACGAGCAGTACTTC. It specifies CASSNRGQISYEQYF.

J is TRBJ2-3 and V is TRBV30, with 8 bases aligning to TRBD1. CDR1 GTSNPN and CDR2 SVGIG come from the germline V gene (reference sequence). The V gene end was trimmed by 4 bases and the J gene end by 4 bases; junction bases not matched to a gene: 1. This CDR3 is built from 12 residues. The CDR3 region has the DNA TGTGCCTGGACAGGGGGCGCAGATACGCAGTATTTT. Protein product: CAWTGGADTQYF. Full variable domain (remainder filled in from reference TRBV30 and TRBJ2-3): SQTIHQWPATLVQPVGSPLSLECTVEGTSNPNLYWYRQAAGRGLQLLFYSVGIGQISSEVPQNLSASRPQDRQFILSSKKLLLSDSGFYLCAWTGGADTQYFGPGTRLTVL.

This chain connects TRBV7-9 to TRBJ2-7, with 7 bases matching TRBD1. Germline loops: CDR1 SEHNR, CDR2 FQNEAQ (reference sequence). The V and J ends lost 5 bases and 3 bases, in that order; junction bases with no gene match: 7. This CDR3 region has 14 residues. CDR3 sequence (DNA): TGTGCCAGCAGCCTAGGACAGGATTTCTACGAGCAGTACTTC. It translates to CASSLGQDFYEQYF.

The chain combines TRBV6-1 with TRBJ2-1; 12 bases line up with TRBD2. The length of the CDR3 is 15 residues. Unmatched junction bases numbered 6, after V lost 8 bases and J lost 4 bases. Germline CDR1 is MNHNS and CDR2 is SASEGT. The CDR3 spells CASGGLAGLYNEQFF. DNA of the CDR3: TGTGCCAGCGGAGGACTAGCGGGGCTTTACAATGAGCAGTTCTTC.

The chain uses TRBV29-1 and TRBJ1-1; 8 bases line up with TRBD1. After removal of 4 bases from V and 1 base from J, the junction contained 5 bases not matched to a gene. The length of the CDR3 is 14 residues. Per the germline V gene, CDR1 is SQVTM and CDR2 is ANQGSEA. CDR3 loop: CSVGSTGANTEAFF. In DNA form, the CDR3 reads TGCAGCGTTGGATCGACAGGGGCGAACACTGAAGCTTTCTTT.